This record concerns one T cell receptor (beta chain) sequence. Some clones are missing from TCRdb's copy, which holds only in-frame ones; the method was immunoSEQ multiplex PCR. Among approximately 37,000 clones, around 94% were seen once, and the ten largest hold approximately 1.7%. The data derive from a study of T cell changes during pregnancy in multiple sclerosis. The V gene lost 6 bases and the J gene lost 3 bases, with 17 bases spanning the gap. The CDR3 spans 15 residues. Per the germline V gene, CDR1 is MNHNY and CDR2 is SVGAGI (reference sequence). This specimen was peripheral blood, taken in the third trimester of pregnancy. The chain employs TRBV6-6 and TRBJ1-2; no reliable D call. The sequence came from a female donor with multiple sclerosis, enrolled in a pregnancy study. The DNA for the CDR3 is TGTGCCAGCAGAGGTCACCTCCTGGCGGACTATGGCTACACCTTC. It yields the protein CASRGHLLADYGYTF.